The 20 T cell receptor beta chains in this list originate from one sample, sequenced in a study of CD8+ T cells in alopecia areata. As the sequencing template, cDNA was produced by extracting RNA and reverse transcribing it. The repertoire was sequenced with immunoSEQ multiplex PCR; TCRdb's copy has only in-frame clones and lacks some. Found here are just over 150,000 clones, roughly 65% of them singletons; the top ten hold around 0.9%. Treatment defined: oral pan-JAK inhibitor, 5-10 mg twice daily. The specimen was CD4+ T cells sorted from blood, collected at week 4, from a patient treated with tofacitinib. The receptors originated from a human donor with alopecia areata.

This clone was observed a handful of times. The rearrangement uses TRBV5-6 and TRBJ2-3, with unresolved D. This CDR3 has 14 amino acids. The germline V gene has CDR1 SGHDT and CDR2 YYEEEE. V was cut by 0 bases and J by 4 bases, with 9 bases left in between. This CDR3 reads CASSLEAPADTQYF. As DNA, the CDR3 is TGTGCCAGCAGCTTGGAAGCTCCGGCAGATACGCAGTATTTT.

The genes are TRBV15 and TRBJ2-6; D gene uncertain. CDR3 length: 13 amino acids. V was pared by 6 bases and J by 5 bases, with 8 bases between. Per the germline V gene, CDR1 is LNHNV and CDR2 is YYDKDF (reference sequence). The CDR3 is CATSPIWANVLTF. CDR3 nucleotides: TGTGCCACCAGTCCGATCTGGGCCAACGTCCTGACTTTC.

This clone was counted between two and nine times. The chain joins TRBV6-6 to TRBJ2-6; tentative D call: TRBD2 (5 bases). Germline loops: CDR1 MNHNY, CDR2 SVGAGI (reference sequence). The CDR3 covers 16 residues. V was trimmed by 0 bases and J by 1 base, leaving 7 bases between them. The CDR3: CASSYSSGSGANVLTF. CDR3 nucleotide sequence: TGTGCCAGCAGTTACTCATCGGGGTCTGGGGCCAACGTCCTGACTTTC.

The count of this clone is one. The rearrangement joins TRBV4-1 to TRBJ2-7; no clear D. Germline V lookup: CDR1 MGHRA, CDR2 YSYEKL. The CDR3 has 14 amino acids. The V end lost 4 bases, the J end lost 2 bases, and 12 bases lay between the germline ends. CDR3 sequence reads: CASSPAGEAYEQYF. The CDR3, as DNA: TGCGCCAGCAGCCCCGCCGGAGAGGCCTACGAGCAGTACTTC.

The table lists this clone with many counts. This chain uses TRBV6-5 with TRBJ2-4; 8 positions match TRBD1. This CDR3 is built from 14 residues. From germline, CDR1 is MNHEY and CDR2 SVGAGI. The V segment lost 8 bases and the J segment 7 bases; nucleotides outside the gene matches: 10. CDR3 sequence: CASHSPRTGNIQYF. CDR3 DNA sequence: TGTGCCAGCCATTCACCAAGGACAGGGAACATTCAGTACTTC.

This sequence joins TRBV15 and TRBJ2-5; TRBD1 matches at 7 bases. J lost 5 bases, V lost 0 bases, and 3 bases had no gene match. Germline CDR1 is LNHNV and CDR2 is YYDKDF (reference sequence). The CDR3 loop spans 14 amino acids. In DNA, the CDR3 is TGTGCCACCAGCAGAGACAGGGGGTCTGAGACCCAGTACTTC. It specifies CATSRDRGSETQYF.

The V call is TRBV7-9, the J call TRBJ1-2; D is ambiguous. Germline values: CDR1 SEHNR, CDR2 FQNEAQ (reference sequence). The CDR3 is 15 amino acids. V lost 1 base to trimming and J lost 8 bases, with 17 bases between them. The CDR3 DNA reads TGTGCCAGCAGCTTAGGGCTGGTAGGATCACACGGCTACACCTTC. Translating gives CASSLGLVGSHGYTF. Full variable domain (missing parts from reference TRBV7-9 and TRBJ1-2): DTGVSQNPRHKITKRGQNVTFRCDPISEHNRLYWYRQTLGQGPEFLTYFQNEAQLEKSRLLSDRFSAERPKGSFSTLEIQRTEQGDSAMYLCASSLGLVGSHGYTFGSGTRLTVV.

This chain joins TRBV4-1 and TRBJ2-2; TRBD2 might be the D (6 bases). Deletions cut 0 bases from V and 6 bases from J, with 11 bases between. Germline V gives CDR1 MGHRA, CDR2 YSYEKL. The CDR3 loop spans 15 amino acids. The CDR3 DNA reads TGCGCCAGCAGCCAAGATCGGCTAGCGCCCGGGGAGCTGTTTTTT. This sequence encodes CASSQDRLAPGELFF.

J is TRBJ2-4 and V is TRBV11-2; D is unresolved. V shed 1 base and J shed 1 base, with 5 bases lying between them. Germline V gene data show CDR1 as SGHAT and CDR2 as FQNNGV. CDR3 size: 14 residues. The CDR3 reads CASSLGTAKNIQYF. The CDR3 DNA reads as TGTGCCAGCAGCTTAGGGACGGCCAAAAACATTCAGTACTTC.

The J gene is TRBJ1-5, the V gene TRBV19; D remains ambiguous. Looked up from germline, CDR1 is LNHDA and CDR2 is SQIVND (reference sequence). The length of the CDR3 is 14 residues. V was clipped by 4 bases and J by 5 bases, with 12 bases between them. CDR3 sequence: CASSTIGGDQPQHF. CDR3 in DNA: TGTGCCAGTAGTACCATAGGCGGGGATCAGCCCCAGCATTTT.

The chain couples TRBV29-1 to TRBJ2-5; D is ambiguous. The germline V and J ends were trimmed by 5 bases and 1 base, with 8 bases remaining between them. Germline-derived CDR1 and CDR2 are SQVTM and ANQGSEA. This CDR3 has 12 amino acids. CDR3 nucleotide sequence: TGCAGCGTTTCAAAACGCCAAGAGACCCAGTACTTC. Translated: CSVSKRQETQYF.

This clone was seen more than once but under ten times. V is TRBV5-1 and J is TRBJ1-2, with a weak D call TRBD1 (5 bases). The germline V gene encodes CDR1 SGHRS and CDR2 YFSETQ. V was clipped by 0 bases and J by 0 bases, with 24 bases between them. There are 20 residues in the CDR3. This chain's CDR3 is CASSLEDYGAKGWANYGYTF. The DNA of the CDR3 is TGCGCCAGCAGCTTGGAAGACTATGGAGCTAAGGGGTGGGCTAACTATGGCTACACCTTC.

This rearrangement joins TRBV30 to TRBJ2-5; D uncertain. V was pared by 3 bases and J by 3 bases, with 11 bases between. The CDR3 extends over 13 amino acids. CDR1 and CDR2 (germline): GTSNPN, SVGIG (reference sequence). The CDR3 region is CAWSLQNKETQYF. The CDR3 DNA reads as TGTGCCTGGAGCCTCCAGAACAAAGAGACCCAGTACTTC. Based on the CDR3 plus reference TRBV30 and TRBJ2-5, the full variable domain is SQTIHQWPATLVQPVGSPLSLECTVEGTSNPNLYWYRQAAGRGLQLLFYSVGIGQISSEVPQNLSASRPQDRQFILSSKKLLLSDSGFYLCAWSLQNKETQYFGPGTRLLVL.

This clone came up a few times. This chain links TRBV29-1 with TRBJ2-5; 8 bases line up with TRBD1. Looked up from germline, CDR1 is SQVTM and CDR2 is ANQGSEA. With V trimmed by 2 bases and J by 9 bases, 8 bases remained unmatched. The CDR3 has 13 amino acids. In DNA, the CDR3 is TGCAGCGTTGAAATTACGGGACAGGCTTCCCAGTACTTC. Its protein product is CSVEITGQASQYF.

The chain couples TRBV30 to TRBJ1-5; D not certain. The CDR3 sequence is 13 residues long. Between the trimmed V and J ends, which lost 4 bases and 1 base, there was a span of 8 bases. Germline lookup yields CDR1 GTSNPN and CDR2 SVGIG (reference sequence). The CDR3 loop reads CAWNEGSNQPQHF. CDR3 coding DNA: TGTGCCTGGAATGAGGGAAGCAATCAGCCCCAGCATTTT.

V and J are TRBV27 and TRBJ1-2; 7 bases align to TRBD1. V lost 2 bases to trimming and J lost 7 bases; unmatched junction nucleotides: 4. This CDR3 has 13 amino acids. CDR1 MNHEY and CDR2 SMNVEV come from the germline V gene (reference sequence). The CDR3 DNA reads TGTGCCAGCAGTTTAACCGGGACAGCTGGCTACACCTTC. This codes for CASSLTGTAGYTF.

The chain couples TRBV25-1 to TRBJ2-3; possibly TRBD1 or TRBD2 for D (5 bases each). Germline values: CDR1 MGHDK, CDR2 SYGVNS. The ends were cut back, 6 bases at V and 2 bases at J, with 12 bases in the middle. CDR3 length: 14 amino acids. The CDR3 region is CASRRGGDTDTQYF. CDR3 nucleotides: TGTGCCAGCAGACGTGGGGGAGACACAGATACGCAGTATTTT.

V is TRBV2 and J is TRBJ2-1, with D hard to call. V was shortened by 4 bases and J by 4 bases, with 2 bases between the two germline ends. The CDR3 runs to 11 residues. The germline V gene has CDR1 SNHLY and CDR2 FYNNEI. The CDR3 region has the DNA TGTGCCAGCAGTGGGTACAATGAGCAGTTCTTC. This encodes CASSGYNEQFF.

Worth noting for this clone: This same CDR3 is encoded by further DNA sequences in the sample. V usage is TRBV29-1 and J usage is TRBJ2-5; D remains unclear. Trimming stripped 5 bases from V and 5 bases from J, with 6 bases between. The CDR3 sequence is 10 residues long. Germline values: CDR1 SQVTM, CDR2 ANQGSEA. The CDR3 DNA sequence: TGCAGCGTTCTCATCGAGACCCAGTACTTC. This encodes CSVLIETQYF.

The table lists this clone with a count of one. The chain carries TRBV18 and TRBJ1-2, with TRBD1 identical over 10 bases. CDR1 and CDR2 (germline): KGHSH, LQKENI. V was clipped by 1 base and J by 5 bases; unmatched bases: 4. The CDR3 contains 15 residues. This CDR3 reads CASSPLWTGGYGYTF. CDR3 bases: TGTGCCAGCTCACCACTCTGGACAGGGGGATATGGCTACACCTTC.